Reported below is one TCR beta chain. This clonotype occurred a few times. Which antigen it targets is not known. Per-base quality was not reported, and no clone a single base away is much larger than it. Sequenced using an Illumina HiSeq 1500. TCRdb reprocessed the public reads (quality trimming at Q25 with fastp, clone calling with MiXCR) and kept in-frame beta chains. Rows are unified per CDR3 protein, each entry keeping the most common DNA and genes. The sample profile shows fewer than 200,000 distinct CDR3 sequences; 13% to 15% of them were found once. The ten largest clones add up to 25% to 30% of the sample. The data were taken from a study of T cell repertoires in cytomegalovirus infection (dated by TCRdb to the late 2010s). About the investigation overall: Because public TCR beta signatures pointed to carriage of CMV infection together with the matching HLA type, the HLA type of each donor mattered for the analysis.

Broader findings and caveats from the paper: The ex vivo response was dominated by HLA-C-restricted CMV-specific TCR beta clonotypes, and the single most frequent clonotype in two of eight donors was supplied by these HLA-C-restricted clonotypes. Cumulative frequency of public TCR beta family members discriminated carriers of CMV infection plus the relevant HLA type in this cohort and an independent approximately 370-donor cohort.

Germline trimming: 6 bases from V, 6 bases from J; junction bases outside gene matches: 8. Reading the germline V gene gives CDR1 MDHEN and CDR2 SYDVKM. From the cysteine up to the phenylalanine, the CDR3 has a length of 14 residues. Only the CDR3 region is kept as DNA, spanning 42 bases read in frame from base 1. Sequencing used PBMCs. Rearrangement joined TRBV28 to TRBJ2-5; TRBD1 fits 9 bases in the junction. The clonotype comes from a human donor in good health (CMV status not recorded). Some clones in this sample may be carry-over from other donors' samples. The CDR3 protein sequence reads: CASRLTGGLQTQYF. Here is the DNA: TGTGCCAGCAGGTTAACAGGGGGCTTGCAGACCCAGTACTTC.